What follows are 8 T cell receptor beta chains derived from one specimen sequenced in a study of blood T cell repertoires in COVID-19. The assay was immunoSEQ multiplex PCR, and TCRdb's table has in-frame clones only and misses some. The data hold 150,000 to 250,000 clones, with 75% to 85% observed a single time. Sequencing was carried out using peripheral blood. The receptors were gathered from a woman between 35 and 50 years old with COVID-19, enrolled during active disease.

The chain is built from TRBV10-3 and TRBJ1-3; the D gene is possibly TRBD1 (5 bases). Trimming stripped 3 bases from V and 4 bases from J, with 7 bases between. CDR3 length: 13 amino acids. Germline V lookup: CDR1 ENHRY, CDR2 SYGVKD. The chain's CDR3 is CAISEGAGNTIYF. Written as DNA, the CDR3 is TGTGCCATCAGTGAAGGGGCCGGAAACACCATATATTTT.

This clone was seen a handful of times. The identical CDR3 is also encoded by other nucleotide sequences in the sample. This CDR3 reads CASSLATGNQPQHF. CDR3 nucleotide sequence: TGTGCCAGCAGCTTAGCGACAGGCAATCAGCCCCAGCATTTT. The chain links TRBV7-9 to TRBJ1-5, with D possibly TRBD1 on 5 matching bases. V gave up 0 bases and J gave up 2 bases, with 5 bases separating them. The germline CDR1 and CDR2 sequences are SEHNR and FQNEAQ (reference sequence). The CDR3 totals 14 residues.

This chain joins TRBV6-2 or TRBV6-3 and TRBJ2-7; possibly TRBD1 for D (5 bases). CDR3 length: 14 residues. CDR1 and CDR2 (germline): MNHEY, SVGEGT. V was shortened by 6 bases and J by 2 bases, with 14 bases between the two germline ends. The CDR3 loop reads CASSPVQGPYEQYF. In DNA, the CDR3 is TGTGCCAGCAGCCCCGTTCAGGGTCCCTACGAGCAGTACTTC.

The genes are TRBV5-4 and TRBJ2-7; D not certain. Trimming cost V 6 bases and J 0 bases, with 13 bases left between them. Per the germline V gene, CDR1 is SGHNT and CDR2 is YYREEE (reference sequence). This CDR3 region has 14 residues. This CDR3 is CASMIGASSYEQYF. As DNA, the CDR3 is TGTGCCAGCATGATAGGAGCCAGCTCCTACGAGCAGTACTTC.

The chain employs TRBV5-1 and TRBJ2-7; 9 bases align to TRBD1. J lost 3 bases, V lost 4 bases, and 8 bases had no gene match. Germline V gene lookup returns CDR1 SGHRS and CDR2 YFSETQ. The CDR3 has 15 amino acids. CDR3 DNA: TGCGCCAGCAGCGCTGGGACAGGGCTAAACTACGAGCAGTACTTC. As protein: CASSAGTGLNYEQYF. The entire variable domain, with the rest obtained from reference TRBV5-1 and TRBJ2-7, is as follows: KAGVTQTPRYLIKTRGQQVTLSCSPISGHRSVSWYQQTPGQGLQFLFEYFSETQRNKGNFPGRFSGRQFSNSRSEMNVSTLELGDSALYLCASSAGTGLNYEQYFGPGTRLTVT.

This clone turned up a few times. V and J are TRBV30 and TRBJ2-7, with 7 bases matching TRBD2. The V gene end was trimmed by 2 bases and the J gene end by 6 bases; junction bases not matched to a gene: 4. Germline V CDR1 and CDR2: GTSNPN, SVGIG (reference sequence). This CDR3 has 12 residues. The CDR3 loop reads CAWSPLATEQYF. The CDR3 bases are TGTGCCTGGAGTCCACTAGCGACCGAGCAGTACTTC.

The rearrangement links TRBV5-4 to TRBJ2-7; 9 nucleotides match TRBD2. J lost 4 bases, V lost 1 base, and 9 bases had no gene match. The CDR3 totals 16 residues. Per germline, CDR1 SGHNT and CDR2 YYREEE (reference sequence). CDR3 coding DNA: TGTGCCAGCAGCTTGATCAGACTAGCGGAGCCTTACGAGCAGTACTTC. It encodes CASSLIRLAEPYEQYF.

This chain links TRBV10-1 with TRBJ2-1; weak D call: TRBD2 (5 bases). Trimming shortened V by 5 bases and J by 7 bases, and 15 bases separated the two germline ends. In germline, CDR1 is WNHNN, CDR2 SYGVQD (reference sequence). CDR3 length: 14 amino acids. CDR3 nucleotide sequence: TGCGCCAGCAGTTCCTCCCTCGGGGTGAATGAGCAGTTCTTC. As protein: CASSSSLGVNEQFF.